The 4 T cell receptor beta chains below all came from one sample that was sequenced in a study of blood T cell repertoires in COVID-19. Profiling relied on immunoSEQ multiplex PCR, and the TCRdb table lists in-frame clones only, not all of them. Of more than 40,000 clones listed, approximately 90% are singletons. The sequencing input was peripheral blood. These receptors came from a man between 50 and 59 years old with active COVID-19.

V and J are TRBV5-6 and TRBJ2-7; TRBD1 agrees at 10 bases. Per germline, CDR1 SGHDT and CDR2 YYEEEE. CDR3 size: 17 residues. With V trimmed by 4 bases and J by 4 bases, 14 bases remained unmatched. CDR3: CASSAGTGAPQPYEQYF. The CDR3 coding sequence is TGTGCCAGCAGCGCTGGGACAGGGGCCCCCCAACCTTACGAGCAGTACTTC.

The V and J genes are TRBV7-8 and TRBJ2-3; 8 bases line up with TRBD2. The germline gives CDR1 SGHVS, CDR2 FQNEAQ. J gave up 1 base and V 2 bases, and 17 bases lay outside the gene matches. There are 20 residues in the CDR3. The chain's CDR3 is CASSLPGERGSGEGTDTQYF. The DNA of the CDR3 is TGTGCCAGCAGCTTACCAGGGGAAAGAGGTAGCGGGGAGGGCACAGATACGCAGTATTTT. Using reference TRBV7-8 and TRBJ2-3 for the parts outside the CDR3, the full variable domain is GAGVSQSPRYKVAKRGQDVALRCDPISGHVSLFWYQQALGQGPEFLTYFQNEAQLDKSGLPSDRFFAERPEGSVSTLKIQRTQQEDSAVYLCASSLPGERGSGEGTDTQYFGPGTRLTVL.

V usage is TRBV5-1 and J usage is TRBJ2-1; D might be TRBD1 (6 bases). This CDR3 is 15 amino acids long. Germline assignment: CDR1 SGHRS and CDR2 YFSETQ. V lost 1 base to trimming and J lost 4 bases, with 12 bases between them. DNA for the CDR3: TGCGCCAGCAGCTTGTCGGCAGGGGATTACAATGAGCAGTTCTTC. Protein product: CASSLSAGDYNEQFF.

This chain links TRBV29-1 with TRBJ1-3; TRBD1 is a possible D gene (6 bases). Between the trimmed V and J ends, which lost 5 bases and 0 bases, there was a span of 14 bases. The CDR3 runs to 15 residues. Germline V lookup: CDR1 SQVTM, CDR2 ANQGSEA. The CDR3 DNA sequence: TGCAGCGTTAAGTACAGGGCGGGCTCTGGAAACACCATATATTTT. Its protein product is CSVKYRAGSGNTIYF.